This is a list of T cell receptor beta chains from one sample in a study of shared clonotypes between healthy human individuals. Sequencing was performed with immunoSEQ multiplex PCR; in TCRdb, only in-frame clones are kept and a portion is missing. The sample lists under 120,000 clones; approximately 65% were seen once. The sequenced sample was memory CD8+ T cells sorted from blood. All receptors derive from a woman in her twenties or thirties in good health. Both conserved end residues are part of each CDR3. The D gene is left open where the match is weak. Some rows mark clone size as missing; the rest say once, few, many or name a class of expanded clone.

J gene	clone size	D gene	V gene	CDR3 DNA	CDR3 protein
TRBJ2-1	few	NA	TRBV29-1	TGCAGCGTTGAAGAGGAGGCGGGAAATGAGCAGTTCTTC	CSVEEEAGNEQFF
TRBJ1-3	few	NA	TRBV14	TGTGCCAGCACCCCGTGGGGGTCCGGAAACACCATATATTTT	CASTPWGSGNTIYF
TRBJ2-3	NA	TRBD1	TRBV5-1	TGCGCCAGCAGCTTGGCACAGGGGCCCTCCACAGATACGCAGTATTTT	CASSLAQGPSTDTQYF
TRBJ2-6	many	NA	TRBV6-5	TGTGCCAGCAGTTACGGTAGCTCTGGGGCCAACGTCCTGACTTTC	CASSYGSSGANVLTF
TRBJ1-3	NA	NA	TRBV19	TGTGCCAGTAGTATTTTTCCCGGTCGTGGAAACACCATATATTTT	CASSIFPGRGNTIYF
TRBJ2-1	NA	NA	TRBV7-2	TGTGCCAGCAGCTTGGCTAGCGATCTTGATGAGCAGTTCTTC	CASSLASDLDEQFF
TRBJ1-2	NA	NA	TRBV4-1	TGCGCCAGCAGCCAAGTTCTAGGGAGCTTCTATGGCTACACCTTC	CASSQVLGSFYGYTF
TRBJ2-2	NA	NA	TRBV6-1	TGTGCCAGCAGTGAGACGGAAATCGGGGAGCTGTTTTTT	CASSETEIGELFF
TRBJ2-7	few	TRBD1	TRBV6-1	TGTGCCAGCACCGTCGACAGGGGGATCGGCGAGCAGTACTTC	CASTVDRGIGEQYF
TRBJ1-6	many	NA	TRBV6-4	TGTGCCAGCAGTACGGGACTCGAAAATTCACCCCTCCACTTT	CASSTGLENSPLHF
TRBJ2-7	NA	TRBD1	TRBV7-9	TGTGCCAGCAGCCACTGGAACAGGGGTGACGAGCAGTACTTC	CASSHWNRGDEQYF
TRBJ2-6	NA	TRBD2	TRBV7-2	TGTGCCAGCAGCTCGCCCCTGGGACTAGTTTCCGGGGCCAACGTCCTGACTTTC	CASSSPLGLVSGANVLTF
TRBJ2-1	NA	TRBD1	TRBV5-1	TGCGCCAGCAGACGCGACAGGGAAAGATACAATGAGCAGTTCTTC	CASRRDRERYNEQFF
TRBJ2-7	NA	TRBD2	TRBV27	TGTGCCAGCAGCCCGTCCTCGTGGGAGCGGGAGCCATCCTACGAGCAGTACTTC	CASSPSSWEREPSYEQYF
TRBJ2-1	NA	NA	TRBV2	TGTGCCAGCACGGCGACCACAGCTTCACCCTACAATGAGCAGTTCTTC	CASTATTASPYNEQFF
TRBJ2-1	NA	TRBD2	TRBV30	TGTGCCTGGAGTGTACCCAGGGAGGGCAATGAGCAGTTCTTC	CAWSVPREGNEQFF
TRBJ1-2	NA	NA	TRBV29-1	TGCAGCGCCACCAGTGTTGGACCGAGCTATGGCTACACCTTC	CSATSVGPSYGYTF
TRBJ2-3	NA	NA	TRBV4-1	TGCGCCAGCAGCCAAGATCTGACCAGGGCAGATACGCAGTATTTT	CASSQDLTRADTQYF
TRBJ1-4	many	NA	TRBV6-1	TGTGCCAGCAGCGGCAGGGAGAATGAAAAACTGTTTTTT	CASSGRENEKLFF
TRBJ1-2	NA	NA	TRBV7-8	TGTGCCAGCAGCTTGGAGATAGCGGGAGACTATGGCTACACCTTC	CASSLEIAGDYGYTF
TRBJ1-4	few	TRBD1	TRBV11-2	TGTGCCAGCAGCCCGCGGACAGGGAAAGTGGCAACTAATGAAAAACTGTTTTTT	CASSPRTGKVATNEKLFF
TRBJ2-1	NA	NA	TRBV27	TGTGCCAGCAGTTTAACTAGCACAAACAATGAGCAGTTCTTC	CASSLTSTNNEQFF
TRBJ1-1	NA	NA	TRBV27	TGTGCCAGCAGTTTATTAGGCGCCAGGACATCGAACACTGAAGCTTTCTTT	CASSLLGARTSNTEAFF